The clone carrying this TCR beta chain showed up many times. Its antigen remains unknown. This sample is drawn from a study of early T cells in non-severe SARS-CoV-2 infection. Study as a whole: Unsorted whole-blood RNA was sequenced in bulk, leaving chains unpaired. General study results and limits: Missing private and CD4 specificities, VDJdb matching favored anti-spike CD8 responses.

Unique molecular identifiers were attached to individual cDNA molecules. TCRdb itself ran the 5' RACE reads through MiXCR, one entry per CDR3 protein. The sample shows 75,000 or so distinct CDR3 sequences, 12% of them seen only once. This CDR3 is 16 amino acids long. V lost 1 base to trimming and J lost 2 bases, with 15 bases between them. Germline lookup yields CDR1 LGHDT and CDR2 YNNKEL (reference sequence). This receptor was obtained from an adult who was a healthcare worker with PCR-confirmed SARS-CoV-2 infection or an uninfected control (not recorded which). Sequencing used whole blood. This sequence joins TRBV3-1 and TRBJ2-7, with a tentative D call TRBD1 (5 bases). CDR3 sequence (DNA): TGTGCCAGCAGCCAAGGGCAGGTTGGGGCCGCCTACGAGCAGTACTTC. Its translation: CASSQGQVGAAYEQYF.